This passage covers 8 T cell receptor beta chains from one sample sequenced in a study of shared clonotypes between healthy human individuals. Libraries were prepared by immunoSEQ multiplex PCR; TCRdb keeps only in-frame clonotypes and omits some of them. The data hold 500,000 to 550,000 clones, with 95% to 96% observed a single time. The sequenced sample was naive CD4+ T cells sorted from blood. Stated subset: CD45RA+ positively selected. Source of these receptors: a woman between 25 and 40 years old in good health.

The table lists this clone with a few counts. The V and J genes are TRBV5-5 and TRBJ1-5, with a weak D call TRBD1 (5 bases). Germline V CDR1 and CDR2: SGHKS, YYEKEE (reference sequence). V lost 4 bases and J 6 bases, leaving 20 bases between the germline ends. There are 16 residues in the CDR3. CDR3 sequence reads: CASSMGWAGISQPQHF. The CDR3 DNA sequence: TGTGCCAGCAGCATGGGTTGGGCAGGGATTTCTCAGCCCCAGCATTTT.

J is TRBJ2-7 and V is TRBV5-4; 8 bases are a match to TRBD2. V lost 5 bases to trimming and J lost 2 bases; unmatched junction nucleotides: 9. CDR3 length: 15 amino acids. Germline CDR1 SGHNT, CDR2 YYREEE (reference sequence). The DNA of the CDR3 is TGTGCCAGCAGGCCGGGGCTAGCGGGTCCCTACGAGCAGTACTTC. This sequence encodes CASRPGLAGPYEQYF. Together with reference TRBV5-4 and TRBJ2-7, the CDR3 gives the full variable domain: ETGVTQSPTHLIKTRGQQVTLRCSSQSGHNTVSWYQQALGQGPQFIFQYYREEENGRGNFPPRFSGLQFPNYSSELNVNALELDDSALYLCASRPGLAGPYEQYFGPGTRLTVT.

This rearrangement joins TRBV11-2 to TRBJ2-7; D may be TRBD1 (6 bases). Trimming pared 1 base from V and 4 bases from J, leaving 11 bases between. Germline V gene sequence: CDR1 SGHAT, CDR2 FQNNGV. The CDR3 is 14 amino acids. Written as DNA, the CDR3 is TGTGCCAGCAGCTTAGCGGCAGGGGCTTACGAGCAGTACTTC. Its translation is CASSLAAGAYEQYF.

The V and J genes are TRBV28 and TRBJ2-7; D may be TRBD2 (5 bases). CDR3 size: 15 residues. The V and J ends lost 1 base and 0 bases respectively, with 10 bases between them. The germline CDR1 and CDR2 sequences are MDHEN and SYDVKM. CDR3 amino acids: CASSLFRGISYEQYF. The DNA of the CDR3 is TGTGCCAGCAGTTTATTTCGGGGTATCTCCTACGAGCAGTACTTC.

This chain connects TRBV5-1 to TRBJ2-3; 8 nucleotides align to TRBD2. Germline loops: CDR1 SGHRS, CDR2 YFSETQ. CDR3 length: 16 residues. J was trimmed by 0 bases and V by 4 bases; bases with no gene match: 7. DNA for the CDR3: TGCGCCAGCAGCGAGGGGACTAGGGAAAGCACAGATACGCAGTATTTT. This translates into CASSEGTRESTDTQYF.

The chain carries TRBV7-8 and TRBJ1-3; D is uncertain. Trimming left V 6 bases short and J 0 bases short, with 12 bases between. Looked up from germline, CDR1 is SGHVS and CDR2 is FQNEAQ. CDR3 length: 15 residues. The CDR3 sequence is CASRPDGSSGNTIYF. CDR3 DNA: TGTGCCAGCAGGCCGGACGGGAGCTCTGGAAACACCATATATTTT.

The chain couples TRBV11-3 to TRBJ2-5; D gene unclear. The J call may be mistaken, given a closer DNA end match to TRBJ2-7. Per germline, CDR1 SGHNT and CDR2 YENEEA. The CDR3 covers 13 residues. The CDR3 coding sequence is TGTGCCAGCAGCTTACAGCCCTCGTACGAGCAGTACTTC. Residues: CASSLQPSYEQYF.

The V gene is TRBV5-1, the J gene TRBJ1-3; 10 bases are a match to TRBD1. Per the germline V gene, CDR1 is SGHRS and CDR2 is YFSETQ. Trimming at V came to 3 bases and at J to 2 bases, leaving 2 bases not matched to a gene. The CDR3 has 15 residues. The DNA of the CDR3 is TGCGCCAGCAGCTCCGGGACAGGGGCTGGAAACACCATATATTTT. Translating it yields CASSSGTGAGNTIYF.